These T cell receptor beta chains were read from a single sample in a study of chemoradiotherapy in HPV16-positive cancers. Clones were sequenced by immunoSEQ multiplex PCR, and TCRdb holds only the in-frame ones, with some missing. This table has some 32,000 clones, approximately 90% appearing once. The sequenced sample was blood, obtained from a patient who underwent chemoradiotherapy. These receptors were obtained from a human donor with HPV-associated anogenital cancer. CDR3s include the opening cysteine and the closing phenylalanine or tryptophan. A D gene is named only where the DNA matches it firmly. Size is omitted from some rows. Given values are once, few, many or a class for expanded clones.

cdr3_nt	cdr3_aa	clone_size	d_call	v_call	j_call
TGCGCCAGCAGCCAAAGGACAGGGGGCCTCTACGAGCAGTACTTC	CASSQRTGGLYEQYF	-	TRBD1	TRBV4-3	TRBJ2-7
TGTGCCAGCAGCAAAGTCGGTAGCGGGGGCTCCTACGAGCAGTACTTC	CASSKVGSGGSYEQYF	-	-	TRBV21-1	TRBJ2-7
TGTGCCAGCAGCCCCCGGGAACCGCCGGGTGGGGGGGATGAAAAACTGTTTTTT	CASSPREPPGGGDEKLFF	-	-	TRBV4-2	TRBJ1-4
TGCAGTGCTAGAGTGTCTAATGAGCAGTTCTTC	CSARVSNEQFF	-	-	TRBV20-1	TRBJ2-1
TGTGCCTGGACCAGGACGGGGGGCTACACCTTC	CAWTRTGGYTF	-	-	TRBV30	TRBJ1-2
TGTGCCAGCTCACCCGGAGGGCCATACGAGCAGTACTTC	CASSPGGPYEQYF	-	-	TRBV18	TRBJ2-7
TGTGCCACCTCATCCCCCGGGGCAGCGACTGTCCACGAGCAGTACTTC	CATSSPGAATVHEQYF	once	-	TRBV27	TRBJ2-7
TGTGCCAGCAGTCCGACCCCGTTTGGGGCAGATACGCAGTATTTT	CASSPTPFGADTQYF	-	-	TRBV25-1	TRBJ2-3
TGTGCCAGCAGCTACGGACAGGCAAATCAGCCCCAGCATTTT	CASSYGQANQPQHF	-	TRBD1	TRBV7-9	TRBJ1-5
TGTGCCAGCAGTACCCCCGGACAGAACACTGAAGCTTTCTTT	CASSTPGQNTEAFF	-	-	TRBV7-2	TRBJ1-1
TGTGCCAGCAGCCGTACGAGGGGCCGGTCCTACGAGCAGTACTTC	CASSRTRGRSYEQYF	-	-	TRBV6-5	TRBJ2-7
TGCAGCGTCCCGACAGGGTTCTCGGAGCCCCAGCATTTT	CSVPTGFSEPQHF	-	TRBD1	TRBV29-1	TRBJ1-5
TGTGCCAGCCGGGACAGGGCGGGGAACACTGAAGCTTTCTTT	CASRDRAGNTEAFF	-	TRBD1	TRBV10-3	TRBJ1-1
TGTGCCAGCAGTGATTATCAGCCCCAGCATTTT	CASSDYQPQHF	few	-	TRBV2	TRBJ1-5
TGCAGCGTCCTCAGGCAGGGCTCCTACGAGCAGTACTTC	CSVLRQGSYEQYF	-	-	TRBV29-1	TRBJ2-7
TGTGCCAGCAGCTTTGGTCAGGGAGACTACGAGCAGTACTTC	CASSFGQGDYEQYF	once	-	TRBV7-2	TRBJ2-7
TGTGCCAGCACACCTAGGGGGGGTGGGATCACTGAAGCTTTCTTT	CASTPRGGGITEAFF	-	-	TRBV6-5	TRBJ1-1
TGTGCCAGCAGTTACTCGACACCAAACTATGGCTACACCTTC	CASSYSTPNYGYTF	-	-	TRBV6-5	TRBJ1-2
TGTGCCAGCAGTTTGGGGCACTCCACCTACGAGCAGTACTTC	CASSLGHSTYEQYF	-	-	TRBV28	TRBJ2-7
TGTGCCAGCAGCGTAGTAGCAGGGGGCAGCTATGGCTACACCTTC	CASSVVAGGSYGYTF	-	TRBD1	TRBV9	TRBJ1-2
TGTGCCAGCACCTGGCGGGGACAGGGGAATGTCGAGCAGTACTTC	CASTWRGQGNVEQYF	-	TRBD1	TRBV6-5	TRBJ2-7
TGTGCCTGGACCGATCAGGTGCTCTATGGCTACACCTTC	CAWTDQVLYGYTF	-	-	TRBV30	TRBJ1-2
TGTGCTAGCAGCTTACGTAGCGGGGAGCTGTTTTTT	CASSLRSGELFF	-	-	TRBV7-7	TRBJ2-2
TGTGCCAGCAGACCGATACAGGGGGGCAATCAGCCCCAGCATTTT	CASRPIQGGNQPQHF	-	TRBD1	TRBV6-1	TRBJ1-5
TGTGCCAGCAGTTTAGGGGGAAATGAAAAACTGTTTTTT	CASSLGGNEKLFF	-	-	TRBV27	TRBJ1-4
TGCGCCAGCAGCCAAGAGGCGTCCCTCACCTACGAGCAGTACTTC	CASSQEASLTYEQYF	-	-	TRBV4-1	TRBJ2-7
TGTGCCAGCAGTTACAGGGACAGGGGGTTTGGCTACACCTTC	CASSYRDRGFGYTF	few	TRBD1	TRBV6-5	TRBJ1-2
TGTGCCAGCAGTTTGTCGTGGAATTCACCCCTCCACTTT	CASSLSWNSPLHF	-	-	TRBV27	TRBJ1-6